This T cell receptor (beta chain) was profiled in a study of shared clonotypes between healthy human individuals. Study findings and constraints: The study found approximately 5% of naive CD4 clonotypes shared across a handful of donors.

The naive CD8 fraction comprised CD45RO-negative cells positively selected for CCR7 and excluded terminally differentiated effector memory CD45RA+ cells. Clones were read by immunoSEQ multiplex PCR, and TCRdb kept only the in-frame ones, dropping some. The data contain some 2.1 million clones, around 93% of them singletons. V lost 2 bases, J lost 7 bases, and 11 bases lay in between. The CDR3 spans 13 residues. From germline, CDR1 is MNHEY and CDR2 SMNVEV (reference sequence). On this clone itself: Its antigen is as yet unknown.

The material sequenced was naive CD8+ T cells from PBMCs. The V call is TRBV27, the J call TRBJ1-2, with D perhaps TRBD1 (6 bases). This clonotype was obtained from a man aged 18 to 30 in good health. Some clones in this sample may be carry-over from other donors' samples. The CDR3 coding sequence is TGTGCCAGCAGTTTAGGGGGGGCCAGTGGCTACACCTTC. This encodes CASSLGGASGYTF.